This T cell receptor (beta chain) comes out of a study of shared T cell receptors in the human thymus. This clone was found once. Germline V lookup: CDR1 LGHNA, CDR2 YSLEER. The V and J ends lost 4 bases and 8 bases respectively, with 18 bases between them. This CDR3 comprises 15 residues. The assay was immunoSEQ multiplex PCR, and TCRdb's table has in-frame clones only and misses some. The table has about 400,000 clones, roughly 94% seen once; the top ten hold roughly 0.02%. This sequence joins TRBV4-3 and TRBJ2-1; no clear D. Specimen: thymocytes. The sequence was collected from a human donor. CDR3 in amino acids: CASSPRVRVRDEQFF. In DNA, the CDR3 is TGCGCCAGCAGCCCCCGGGTTCGGGTAAGGGATGAGCAGTTCTTC.